The TCR beta chain described here comes from a study of tumor and adjacent non-tumor tissue in lung cancer. A modified ARM-PCR protocol with three rounds of nested PCR amplified TCRbeta. TCRdb itself ran the multiplex PCR reads through MiXCR, one entry per CDR3 protein. The repertoire includes 84,000 or so distinct CDR3 sequences, around 59% of them detected once, and around 16% sits in the top ten. General study points: Patients with more diverse tumor TCRs had worse survival. Tumor repertoires had a smaller top 100 clone share than normal lung. TCR diversity was significantly greater in tumor than normal lung tissue.

The template was RNA from unsorted bulk tissue. Between August and November 2014, newly diagnosed, chemotherapy-naive lung cancer patients underwent thoracic surgery in China. The V segment lost 3 bases and the J segment 5 bases; nucleotides outside the gene matches: 9. The CDR3 has 16 amino acids. From germline, CDR1 is MNHNS and CDR2 SASEGT. As concerns this clonotype: The target antigen is unknown. The missing conserved phenylalanine or tryptophan at the end of this CDR3 makes a read error likely.

The rearrangement joins TRBV6-1 to TRBJ2-1; 8 bases are shared with TRBD2. The sample consisted of lung tumor tissue. This TCR was recovered from a man aged 65-85 years with non-small cell lung cancer. CDR3 sequence: CASSEGLVTHNNEQFL. The CDR3 DNA follows: TGTGCCAGCAGTGAGGGACTAGTCACCCATAACAATGAGCAGTTCCTC.